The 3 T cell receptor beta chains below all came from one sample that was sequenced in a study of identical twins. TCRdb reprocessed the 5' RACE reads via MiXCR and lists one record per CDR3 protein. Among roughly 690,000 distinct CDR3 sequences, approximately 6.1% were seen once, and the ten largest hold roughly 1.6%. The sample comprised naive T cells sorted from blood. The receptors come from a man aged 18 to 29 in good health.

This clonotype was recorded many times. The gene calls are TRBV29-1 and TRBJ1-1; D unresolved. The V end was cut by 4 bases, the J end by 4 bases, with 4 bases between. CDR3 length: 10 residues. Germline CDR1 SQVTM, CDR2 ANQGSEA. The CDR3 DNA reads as TGCAGCGTTGTGCTCACTGAAGCTTTCTTT. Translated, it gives CSVVLTEAFF.

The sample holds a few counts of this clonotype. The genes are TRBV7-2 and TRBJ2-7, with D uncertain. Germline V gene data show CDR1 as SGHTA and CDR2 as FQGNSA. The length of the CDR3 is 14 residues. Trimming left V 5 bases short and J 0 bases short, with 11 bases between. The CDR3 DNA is TGTGCCAGCAGCCCAACCCTGAGCTCCTACGAGCAGTACGTC. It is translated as CASSPTLSSYEQYV.

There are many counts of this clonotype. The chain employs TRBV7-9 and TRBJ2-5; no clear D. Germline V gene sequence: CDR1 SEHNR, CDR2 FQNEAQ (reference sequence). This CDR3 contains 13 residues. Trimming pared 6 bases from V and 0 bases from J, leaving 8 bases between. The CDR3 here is CASSHQYQETQYF. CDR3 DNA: TGTGCCAGCAGTCACCAATACCAAGAGACCCAGTACTTC.